The next 3 T cell receptor beta chains were all read from a single sample in a study of Ad26.COV2.S vaccination and SARS-CoV-2 variants. Only in-frame clones appear in the TCRdb table, and some are missing; sequencing was by immunoSEQ multiplex PCR. The table has about 180,000 clones, about 83% seen once. The source was peripheral blood, collected after recovery from COVID-19. The receptors here all came from a human donor who had recovered from COVID-19.

This sequence joins TRBV4-2 and TRBJ2-1, with 15 bases fitting TRBD2. The CDR3 has 15 amino acids. Germline CDR1 LGHNA, CDR2 YNFKEQ. Losses at the gene ends were 4 bases for V and 10 bases for J; bases not matched to a gene: 5. CDR3 sequence (DNA): TGTGCCAGCAGCCTTACGGGACTAGCGGGGGGAGAGCAGTTCTTC. It specifies CASSLTGLAGGEQFF.

The chain couples TRBV7-3 to TRBJ2-3; D is undetermined. The CDR3 contains 13 residues. Germline CDR1 is SGHTA and CDR2 is FQGTGA. Trimming left V 1 base short and J 5 bases short, with 7 bases between. CDR3 sequence: CASSLNREDTQYF. As DNA, the CDR3 is TGTGCCAGCAGCTTAAATCGCGAAGATACGCAGTATTTT. Variable domain in full (rest from reference TRBV7-3 and TRBJ2-3): GAGVSQTPSNKVTEKGKYVELRCDPISGHTALYWYRQSLGQGPEFLIYFQGTGAADDSGLPNDRFFAVRPEGSVSTLKIQRTERGDSAVYLCASSLNREDTQYFGPGTRLTVL.

The CDR3, as DNA: TGTGCCAGCAGCTTGGGATCCAGGGGAGATACGCAGTATTTT. Protein product: CASSLGSRGDTQYF. The chain uses TRBV13 and TRBJ2-3; TRBD1 is a possible D gene (6 bases). Trimming pared 3 bases from V and 5 bases from J, leaving 12 bases between. CDR1 PRHDT and CDR2 FYEKMQ come from the germline V gene (reference sequence). The CDR3 length is 14 residues.